This is a list of T cell receptor beta chains from one sample in a study of blood T cell repertoires in COVID-19. TCRdb keeps only in-frame clones here, not all; method: immunoSEQ multiplex PCR. There are 120,000 to 150,000 clones in the sample; roughly 80% occur only once, and about 8.6% lies in the top ten. The sequencing input was peripheral blood. Every receptor here comes from a man aged 45 to 65 with active or convalescent COVID-19. CDR3s include the opening cysteine and the closing phenylalanine or tryptophan.

>TRBV4-1|TRBJ2-7
CASSQRASPYEQYF
>TRBV3-1/TRBV3-2|TRBJ2-1
CASSPRLSSYNEQFF
>TRBV28|TRBJ2-7
CASERAGVYEQYF
>TRBV12-3/TRBV12-4|TRBJ1-5
CASRLQGPQHF
>TRBV11-2|TRBJ2-3
CASRAGTGGADTQYF
>TRBV5-1|TRBJ1-5
CASSTGTGSQPQHF
>TRBV6-5|TRBJ1-3
CAIVTPSSGNTIYF
>TRBV10-3|TRBJ2-7
CAIEGGQGMGEQYF
>TRBV11-2|TRBJ2-2
CASTRTRENTGELFF
>TRBV28|TRBJ1-4
CASSLLTGVDEKLFF
>TRBV5-4|TRBJ2-5
CASSIDRGGETQYF
>TRBV27|TRBJ1-1
CASSLWSTRTEAFF
>TRBV24-1|TRBJ2-5
CATSDLGTGVETQYF
>TRBV7-8|TRBJ2-7
CASSKTGNSYEQYF
>TRBV6-5|TRBJ1-2
CASSYSGQPSNYGYTF
>TRBV2|TRBJ2-7
CASSPGLGVGEQYF
>TRBV13|TRBJ2-5
CASSFRQGTGETQYF
>TRBV7-3|TRBJ2-5
CASSLGRQGQETQYF
>TRBV7-9|TRBJ1-2
CASSLYDGTPVF
>TRBV5-1|TRBJ1-6
CASTPYRSSYNSPLHF
>TRBV29-1|TRBJ2-1
CSVEVLGQGNNEQFF
>TRBV27|TRBJ1-5
CASSLSGPPLAQHF
>TRBV7-3|TRBJ1-1
CASSLQGDTEAFF
>TRBV24-1|TRBJ1-5
CATSDPPGQPQHF
>TRBV28|TRBJ2-2
CASTTRWAPTGELFF
>TRBV3-1/TRBV3-2|TRBJ2-5
CASSPNRLEPQETQYF
>TRBV15|TRBJ2-1
CATSRGRLEQFF
>TRBV7-2|TRBJ2-3
CASSLGGEPTDTQYF
>TRBV29-1|TRBJ2-2
CSVEGGAHTGELFF
>TRBV10-3|TRBJ1-1
CAIGWGTGGRAFF
>TRBV7-3|TRBJ1-1
CASSLQGARTEAFF
>TRBV5-1|TRBJ1-1
CASSLARGKETGGTEAFF
>TRBV10-3|TRBJ2-3
CAISESAGSADTQYF
>TRBV4-2|TRBJ2-4
CASSQDRGNIQYF
>TRBV5-1|TRBJ2-3
CASRGPTGLELTDTQYF
>TRBV19|TRBJ1-1
CASSTRQRGSTEAFF
>TRBV9|TRBJ1-5
CASSAGLTQPQHF
>TRBV5-5|TRBJ2-5
CASSFGTGETQYF
>TRBV4-1|TRBJ1-2
CASSQEQGAGFYGYTF
>TRBV3-1/TRBV3-2|TRBJ2-5
CASSYDRAWETQYF
>TRBV6-5|TRBJ2-5
CASSLAGVQETQYF
>TRBV7-8|TRBJ2-5
CASSQGQGEQETQYF
>TRBV27|TRBJ1-2
CASSYKAGQNYGYTF
>TRBV4-2|TRBJ2-1
CASTAPGTSSSEQFF
>TRBV5-1|TRBJ2-1
CASGLRSGGKHEQFF
>TRBV7-9|TRBJ2-1
CASSPPAGTPTPLYNEQFF
>TRBV5-5|TRBJ2-1
CASSSGLAGNYNEQFF
>TRBV4-1|TRBJ2-3
CASSQKGLASSSTDTQYF
>TRBV7-2|TRBJ1-5
CASSPRSSNQPQHF
>TRBV5-6|TRBJ2-7
CASSLGQGMYEQYF
>TRBV7-2|TRBJ2-5
CASSLGGMRQETQYF
>TRBV29-1|TRBJ1-1
CSVDSGINTEAFF
>TRBV5-4|TRBJ2-1
CASSGQGSEQFF
>TRBV4-1|TRBJ1-3
CASSQDRGRFSGNTIYF
>TRBV5-1|TRBJ1-5
CASPGGRQSNQPQHF
>TRBV5-1|TRBJ2-3
CASSLANRVAYF
>TRBV7-2|TRBJ1-2
CASSHPGYNYGYTF
>TRBV9|TRBJ1-3
CASSPGTGSDTIYF
>TRBV29-1|TRBJ1-2
CSVARTDNYGYTF